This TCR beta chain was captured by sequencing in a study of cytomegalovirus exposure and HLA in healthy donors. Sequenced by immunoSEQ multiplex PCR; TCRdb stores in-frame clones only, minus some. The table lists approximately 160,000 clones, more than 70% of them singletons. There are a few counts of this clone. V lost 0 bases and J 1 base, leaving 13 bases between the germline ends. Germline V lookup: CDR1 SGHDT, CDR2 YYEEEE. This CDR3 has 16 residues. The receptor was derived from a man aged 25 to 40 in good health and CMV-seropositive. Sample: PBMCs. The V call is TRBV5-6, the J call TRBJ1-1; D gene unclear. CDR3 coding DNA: TGTGCCAGCAGCTTGGATTTGCGGCCTTCGAACACTGAAGCTTTCTTT. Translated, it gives CASSLDLRPSNTEAFF.